A selection of T cell receptor beta chains follows, all from one sample in a study of blood T cell repertoires in COVID-19. Here immunoSEQ multiplex PCR was the method, and the copy in TCRdb shows in-frame clones only, minus some. Found here are 150,000 to 200,000 clones, about 83% of them singletons; the top ten hold about 15%. Sequenced input: peripheral blood. Receptors were obtained from a woman at least 80 years old with acute or convalescent COVID-19. Each CDR3 is given with its conserved first and last residue. The order of the fields is V gene, J gene, D gene, clone size, CDR3 protein, CDR3 DNA. A D gene is named only where the DNA matches it firmly. Rows may omit the clone size; those that give it use once, few, many or a size class.

TRBV27,TRBJ2-7,TRBD2,few,CASSLRGGLGSYEQYF,TGTGCCAGCAGTTTGCGGGGGGGCCTGGGCTCCTACGAGCAGTACTTC
TRBV3-1/TRBV3-2,TRBJ1-2,NA,NA,CASSQSDRGFGYTF,TGTGCCAGCAGCCAATCCGATAGAGGGTTTGGCTACACCTTC
TRBV18,TRBJ2-2,NA,few,CASSKASRGARDTGELFF,TGTGCCAGCTCAAAGGCCAGCCGGGGGGCGCGGGACACCGGGGAGCTGTTTTTT
TRBV5-4,TRBJ1-2,TRBD1,NA,CASSLVGTGKGYTF,TGTGCCAGCAGCTTGGTCGGGACAGGGAAGGGCTACACCTTC
TRBV24-1,TRBJ2-3,NA,NA,CATSDPWSGGASTDTQYF,TGTGCCACCAGTGATCCATGGTCTGGGGGGGCGAGCACAGATACGCAGTATTTT
TRBV11-2,TRBJ1-6,NA,NA,CASSPRRQMNSPLHF,TGTGCCAGCAGCCCACGCCGACAGATGAATTCACCCCTCCACTTT
TRBV2,TRBJ1-2,NA,NA,CASSDGANYGYTF,TGTGCCAGCAGTGATGGGGCCAACTATGGCTACACCTTC
TRBV7-3,TRBJ2-1,NA,NA,CASSLQAGHRSLDYNEQFF,TGTGCCAGCAGCTTACAGGCTGGACACCGCTCGCTTGACTACAATGAGCAGTTCTTC
TRBV3-1/TRBV3-2,TRBJ1-2,NA,NA,CASSQDSFYYGYTF,TGTGCCAGCAGCCAAGATAGCTTCTACTATGGCTACACCTTC
TRBV5-1,TRBJ1-1,NA,NA,CASRLDSNMNTEAFF,TGCGCCAGCAGACTGGACTCCAACATGAACACTGAAGCTTTCTTT
TRBV5-1,TRBJ2-7,NA,NA,CASSLGQDENEQYF,TGCGCCAGCAGCTTGGGACAGGACGAGAACGAGCAGTACTTC
TRBV2,TRBJ1-5,TRBD1,NA,CASSGQGDFQPQHF,TGTGCCAGCTCAGGTCAGGGGGACTTTCAGCCCCAGCATTTT
TRBV4-1,TRBJ1-4,TRBD1,NA,CASSQGGQRNEKLFF,TGCGCCAGCAGCCAGGGGGGACAGCGTAATGAAAAACTGTTTTTT
TRBV7-9,TRBJ1-1,TRBD1,NA,CASGSTGQAEAFF,TGTGCCAGCGGCTCCACTGGACAGGCTGAAGCTTTCTTT
TRBV9,TRBJ2-7,NA,NA,CASSKGHSYEQYF,TGTGCCAGCAGCAAGGGACATTCCTACGAGCAGTACTTC
TRBV6-5,TRBJ1-5,TRBD1,NA,CASTPGQGNQPQHF,TGTGCCAGCACTCCCGGACAGGGGAATCAGCCCCAGCATTTT
TRBV6-5,TRBJ2-2,TRBD1,few,CASRPGTVNTGELFF,TGTGCCAGCAGGCCTGGGACAGTGAACACCGGGGAGCTGTTTTTT
TRBV18,TRBJ1-1,TRBD1,NA,CASSPQGGNTEAFF,TGTGCCAGCTCGCCCCAGGGGGGAAACACTGAAGCTTTCTTT
TRBV5-8,TRBJ2-2,NA,few,CASRHDRFGGELFF,TGTGCCAGCAGGCATGACAGGTTCGGCGGGGAGCTGTTTTTT
TRBV7-8,TRBJ1-2,NA,NA,CASSPRWGEADSNYGYTF,TGTGCCAGCAGCCCCCGGTGGGGGGAGGCAGACAGTAACTATGGCTACACCTTC
TRBV29-1,TRBJ1-1,NA,NA,CSVDRVGTEAFF,TGCAGCGTTGACAGGGTCGGCACTGAAGCTTTCTTT
TRBV5-1,TRBJ1-4,NA,NA,CASSSDGQKNEKLFF,TGCGCCAGCAGCTCGGACGGACAGAAGAATGAAAAACTGTTTTTT
TRBV19,TRBJ1-2,TRBD1,NA,CASSRGRGGTDYGYTF,TGTGCCAGTAGCAGAGGTAGAGGGGGGACAGACTATGGCTACACCTTC
TRBV21-1,TRBJ2-7,NA,NA,CASSDRDRGEYYEQYF,TGTGCCAGCAGCGACCGGGACAGGGGAGAGTACTACGAGCAGTACTTC
TRBV5-4,TRBJ1-5,NA,NA,CASSSEGLGPQHF,TGTGCCAGCAGCTCGGAGGGCTTAGGGCCCCAGCATTTT
TRBV7-9,TRBJ2-1,TRBD1,NA,CASSPDRGLYNEQFF,TGTGCCAGCAGCCCCGACAGGGGGCTTTACAATGAGCAGTTCTTC
TRBV30,TRBJ2-2,NA,NA,CAWSGLANTGELFF,TGTGCCTGGAGTGGGTTAGCGAACACCGGGGAGCTGTTTTTT
TRBV10-2,TRBJ2-1,TRBD2,NA,CASKRLARSSYNEQFF,TGCGCCAGCAAGCGACTAGCGAGGAGCTCCTACAATGAGCAGTTCTTC
TRBV4-1,TRBJ2-1,TRBD1,NA,CASSQFPGTGGRNEQFF,TGCGCCAGCAGCCAATTCCCCGGGACAGGGGGCCGGAATGAGCAGTTCTTC
TRBV7-9,TRBJ1-2,TRBD1,NA,CASRRTGDPNNYGYTF,TGTGCCAGCAGAAGGACAGGCGACCCCAATAACTATGGCTACACCTTC
TRBV6-5,TRBJ2-7,TRBD2,NA,CASRDIAGGREQYF,TGTGCCAGCAGAGACATAGCGGGAGGGAGAGAGCAGTACTTC
TRBV6-4,TRBJ2-1,TRBD2,NA,CASSVLSSGSYNEQFF,TGTGCCAGCAGTGTGTTGTCTAGCGGGTCCTACAATGAGCAGTTCTTC